These 28 T cell receptor beta chains share one sample of origin, sequenced in a study of response to subunit inactivated influenza vaccine. MiXCR, applied by TCRdb to the RT-PCR reads, yields one record per CDR3 protein. The sample contains about 700,000 distinct CDR3 sequences, more than 15% of which appear only once. The starting material was PBMCs from blood, obtained roughly 12 days after vaccination. The origin of the receptors is a man aged 45-65 years who received an inactivated influenza vaccine.

This sequence joins TRBV13 and TRBJ2-5; the D gene is possibly TRBD2 (6 bases). The CDR3 is 13 residues long. Trimming removed 5 bases from V and 10 bases from J, with 17 bases in between. Germline V lookup: CDR1 PRHDT, CDR2 FYEKMQ (reference sequence). CDR3 DNA: TGTGCCAGCAGCCCAAGGACTACCTTAGACCAGTACTTC. Protein product: CASSPRTTLDQYF.

The chain carries TRBV28 and TRBJ2-3, with D perhaps matching TRBD1 or TRBD2 (5 bases each). Germline V gene sequence: CDR1 MDHEN, CDR2 SYDVKM. Trimming left V 4 bases short and J 6 bases short, with 17 bases between. This CDR3 is 15 amino acids long. CDR3 sequence reads: CASSSPSGWGDTQYF. The CDR3 DNA is TGTGCCAGCAGTTCACCCTCGGGGTGGGGGGATACGCAGTATTTT.

The table lists this clonotype with a count of one. V is TRBV20-1 and J is TRBJ2-3; tentative D call: TRBD2 (6 bases). V lost 0 bases to trimming and J lost 9 bases, with 7 bases between them. Per germline, CDR1 DFQATT and CDR2 SNEGSKA (reference sequence). This CDR3 is built from 11 residues. CDR3 DNA: TGCAGTGCTAGAGAACTAGCAACGCAGTATTTT. This gives the protein CSARELATQYF.

This sequence joins TRBV9 and TRBJ2-6; 9 nucleotides agree with TRBD1. The germline CDR1 and CDR2 sequences are SGDLS and YYNGEE. Trimming removed 3 bases from V and 1 base from J; junction bases left unmatched: 8. The CDR3 is 18 amino acids. CDR3 DNA sequence: TGTGCCAGCAGCGGACGGACAGGGGAAGTTTCTGGGGCCAACGTCCTGACTTTC. This translates into CASSGRTGEVSGANVLTF. Looking up the rest from reference TRBV9 and TRBJ2-6 gives the full variable domain: DSGVTQTPKHLITATGQRVTLRCSPRSGDLSVYWYQQSLDQGLQFLIQYYNGEERAKGNILERFSAQQFPDLHSELNLSSLELGDSALYFCASSGRTGEVSGANVLTFGAGSRLTVL.

The rearrangement links TRBV28 to TRBJ2-7, with D possibly called TRBD1 or TRBD2 (5 bases each). Per germline, CDR1 MDHEN and CDR2 SYDVKM. Trimming took off 2 bases at V and 2 bases at J, with 13 bases between the two ends. The CDR3 spans 15 residues. The CDR3 loop reads CASSLGGARTYEQYF. The CDR3 DNA is TGTGCCAGCAGTTTAGGGGGAGCTAGAACCTACGAGCAGTACTTC.

There are a few counts of this clonotype. This rearrangement joins TRBV27 to TRBJ1-2; D unclear. The germline V and J ends were trimmed by 3 bases and 4 bases, with 12 bases remaining between them. The CDR3 has 14 residues. Germline V gene data show CDR1 as MNHEY and CDR2 as SMNVEV (reference sequence). The CDR3: CASSLSRSSYGYTF. In DNA, the CDR3 is TGTGCCAGCAGTTTGAGCAGATCATCCTATGGCTACACCTTC.

The genes are TRBV4-3 and TRBJ2-7; 14 bases align to TRBD2. This CDR3 region has 15 residues. Germline CDR1 and CDR2: LGHNA and YSLEER. The V and J ends lost 3 bases and 6 bases, in that order; junction bases with no gene match: 4. The CDR3: CASSQGLAGVAEQYF. The CDR3 DNA sequence: TGCGCCAGCAGCCAGGGACTAGCGGGAGTAGCCGAGCAGTACTTC.

This clonotype occurred once. V gene TRBV12-5 combines with J gene TRBJ2-1; D is uncertain. V dropped 1 base and J dropped 3 bases, with 7 bases sitting between them. Per germline, CDR1 LGHNT and CDR2 FRNRAP. The CDR3 covers 14 residues. DNA for the CDR3: TGTGCTAGTGGTTTGGATCCGATCTACAATGAGCAGTTCTTC. Protein product: CASGLDPIYNEQFF.

This clonotype has only a few counts. J is TRBJ1-6 and V is TRBV6-1; D gene ambiguous. CDR3 length: 14 amino acids. V lost 6 bases and J lost 5, with 11 bases in between. Germline V gene sequence: CDR1 MNHNS, CDR2 SASEGT. This CDR3 reads CASRIPGNNSPLHF. CDR3 DNA: TGTGCCAGCAGGATACCGGGCAATAATTCACCCCTCCACTTT.

This clonotype was seen a few times. V and J are TRBV9 and TRBJ2-7, with 8 bases matching TRBD1. Germline CDR1 reads SGDLS; CDR2 reads YYNGEE. V shed 4 bases and J 0 bases; nucleotides not matched to a gene: 6. CDR3 size: 15 residues. Written as DNA, the CDR3 is TGTGCCAGCAGCCCGACAGGGGCCCCCTCCTACGAGCAGTACTTC. Protein product: CASSPTGAPSYEQYF. The full variable domain, with the rest looked up from reference TRBV9 and TRBJ2-7, is DSGVTQTPKHLITATGQRVTLRCSPRSGDLSVYWYQQSLDQGLQFLIQYYNGEERAKGNILERFSAQQFPDLHSELNLSSLELGDSALYFCASSPTGAPSYEQYFGPGTRLTVT.

This clonotype appeared many times. The chain combines TRBV29-1 with TRBJ2-2, with a weak D call TRBD1 (6 bases). V lost 4 bases, J lost 1 base, and 10 bases lay in between. Looked up from germline, CDR1 is SQVTM and CDR2 is ANQGSEA. The CDR3 loop spans 14 amino acids. The DNA of the CDR3 is TGCAGCGTTGGCCGGGACATGAACACCGGGGAGCTGTTTTTT. Its translation: CSVGRDMNTGELFF.

This clonotype has ten or more counts. This rearrangement joins TRBV10-3 to TRBJ2-7; TRBD2 aligns across 13 bases. J gave up 0 bases and V 5 bases, and 10 bases lay outside the gene matches. CDR1 and CDR2 (germline): ENHRY, SYGVKD. The CDR3 has 18 amino acids. This CDR3 is CAISWTSGRLGSSYEQYF. CDR3 nucleotides: TGTGCCATCAGTTGGACTAGCGGGAGATTGGGGTCCTCCTACGAGCAGTACTTC.

In this sample, this clonotype turned up a few times. The chain uses TRBV15 and TRBJ2-5; D gene unclear. The CDR3 runs to 15 residues. In germline, CDR1 is LNHNV, CDR2 YYDKDF (reference sequence). V was clipped by 1 base and J by 1 base, with 10 bases between them. The CDR3 DNA reads TGTGCCACCAGCAGAGTCCCAGGTTCCCAAGAGACCCAGTACTTC. Translated, it gives CATSRVPGSQETQYF.

This clonotype showed up just a few times. The chain recombines TRBV7-9 with TRBJ2-3; 7 bases are shared with TRBD1. Germline V CDR1 and CDR2: SEHNR, FQNEAQ (reference sequence). The CDR3 has 14 residues. V was pared by 4 bases and J by 4 bases, with 5 bases of the junction left unmatched. The CDR3 sequence is CASSSNTGADTQYF. The CDR3 DNA sequence: TGTGCCAGCAGCTCTAACACAGGGGCAGATACGCAGTATTTT. Full variable domain (remainder filled in from reference TRBV7-9 and TRBJ2-3): DTGVSQNPRHKITKRGQNVTFRCDPISEHNRLYWYRQTLGQGPEFLTYFQNEAQLEKSRLLSDRFSAERPKGSFSTLEIQRTEQGDSAMYLCASSSNTGADTQYFGPGTRLTVL.

This clonotype was seen a few times. The CDR3, as DNA: TGTGCCAGCAGCTTGTGGCAGGGAAACTACGAGCAGTACTTC. Its translation: CASSLWQGNYEQYF. The chain recombines TRBV5-6 with TRBJ2-7, with D tentatively TRBD1 (5 bases). Germline V lookup: CDR1 SGHDT, CDR2 YYEEEE. V was pared by 1 base and J by 3 bases, with 11 bases between. CDR3 length: 14 residues. Full variable domain (rest looked up from reference TRBV5-6 and TRBJ2-7): DAGVTQSPTHLIKTRGQQVTLRCSPKSGHDTVSWYQQALGQGPQFIFQYYEEEERQRGNFPDRFSGHQFPNYSSELNVNALLLGDSALYLCASSLWQGNYEQYFGPGTRLTVT.

This clonotype occurred a few times. The CDR3 protein is CASTYPAGSEQFF. CDR3 sequence (DNA): TGTGCCAGCACCTACCCCGCAGGGTCTGAGCAGTTCTTC. The chain employs TRBV6-1 and TRBJ2-1; D perhaps matches TRBD1 (5 bases). Germline values: CDR1 MNHNS, CDR2 SASEGT. The CDR3 loop spans 13 amino acids. V dropped 7 bases and J dropped 9 bases, with 16 bases sitting between them.

The table lists this clonotype with many counts. The V call is TRBV5-1, the J call TRBJ1-1, with D possibly matching TRBD1 (5 bases). V shed 5 bases and J shed 1 base, with 15 bases lying between them. In germline, CDR1 is SGHRS, CDR2 YFSETQ. This CDR3 spans 15 amino acids. CDR3 sequence reads: CASRHTGTQNTEAFF. Written as DNA, the CDR3 is TGCGCCAGCAGACATACCGGGACCCAGAACACTGAAGCTTTCTTT.

This clonotype was found many times. V usage is TRBV5-1 and J usage is TRBJ1-1; 9 positions agree with TRBD1. Germline CDR1 reads SGHRS; CDR2 reads YFSETQ. The CDR3 runs 15 residues. V shed 1 base, J shed 1 base, and the junction held 2 bases outside the gene matches. The CDR3 here is CASSLSGQGNTEAFF. The CDR3 DNA follows: TGCGCCAGCAGCTTGTCGGGACAGGGGAACACTGAAGCTTTCTTT.

This clonotype is a singleton in its sample. The chain employs TRBV28 and TRBJ2-5; D is perhaps TRBD1 (5 bases). CDR1 and CDR2 from the germline V gene are MDHEN and SYDVKM. Trimming took 4 bases from V and 4 from J, leaving 13 bases between them. The CDR3 runs 14 residues. The CDR3 protein is CASSSLGRGETQYF. CDR3 coding DNA: TGTGCCAGCAGTTCCCTGGGTAGGGGAGAGACCCAGTACTTC.

This chain connects TRBV24-1 to TRBJ2-4; D possibly uses TRBD1 or TRBD2 (5 bases each). Germline CDR1 reads KGHDR; CDR2 reads SFDVKD. The ends were cut back, 1 base at V and 8 bases at J, with 14 bases in the middle. The CDR3 covers 15 residues. The CDR3 region is CATSDFRDGKDIQYF. The CDR3 DNA reads TGTGCCACCAGTGATTTCCGGGACGGTAAGGACATTCAGTACTTC.

The CDR3 DNA sequence: TGCAGTGCTAGAGTTGGGACAGGGAAAGAGACCCAGTACTTC. It is translated as CSARVGTGKETQYF. The rearrangement uses TRBV20-1 and TRBJ2-5; 9 nucleotides line up with TRBD1. The CDR3 is made up of 14 amino acids. Germline V gives CDR1 DFQATT, CDR2 SNEGSKA (reference sequence). With 1 base clipped from V and 3 bases from J, the junction kept 3 bases outside the gene matches.

CDR3 in amino acids: CASSGTGGRSPLHF. The CDR3 DNA reads as TGTGCCAGCAGCGGGACAGGAGGTCGTTCACCCCTCCACTTT. The rearrangement links TRBV12-3 or TRBV12-4 to TRBJ1-6, with TRBD1 matching 8 bases. This CDR3 spans 14 amino acids. Germline trimming cut 6 bases from V and 9 bases from J; bases unmatched to any gene: 7.

This clonotype was seen a handful of times. The chain joins TRBV29-1 to TRBJ2-2, with a tentative D call TRBD1 (6 bases). Germline V gives CDR1 SQVTM, CDR2 ANQGSEA. The V end was cut by 7 bases, the J end by 4 bases, with 10 bases between. This CDR3 is built from 12 residues. This CDR3 is CSGLGGTGELFF. The DNA of the CDR3 is TGCAGCGGTTTAGGGGGCACCGGGGAGCTGTTTTTT.

The J gene is TRBJ2-1, the V gene TRBV10-3; 10 bases line up with TRBD1. The CDR3 consists of 15 residues. V was clipped by 6 bases and J by 4 bases; unmatched bases: 6. Germline CDR1 is ENHRY and CDR2 is SYGVKD. The CDR3 is CAIRGQGTGYNEQFF. The CDR3 bases are TGTGCCATCAGGGGACAGGGGACAGGGTACAATGAGCAGTTCTTC.

This sequence joins TRBV28 and TRBJ2-7, with TRBD2 matching over 9 bases. J gave up 4 bases and V 3 bases, and 13 bases lay outside the gene matches. The CDR3 sequence is 17 residues long. Per the germline V gene, CDR1 is MDHEN and CDR2 is SYDVKM. CDR3 region: CASSFLALAGSEYEQYF. DNA for the CDR3: TGTGCCAGCAGTTTCCTGGCGCTAGCGGGATCGGAGTACGAGCAGTACTTC.

The sample holds many counts of this clonotype. The chain links TRBV6-2 or TRBV6-3 to TRBJ1-1; D remains unclear. V lost 5 bases and J 4 bases, leaving 11 bases between the germline ends. Germline lookup yields CDR1 MNHEY and CDR2 SVGEGT. The CDR3 covers 13 residues. The CDR3 protein is CASSTDLGTEAFF. The DNA of the CDR3 is TGTGCCAGCAGTACGGATCTCGGCACTGAAGCTTTCTTT.

The chain has TRBV28 and TRBJ2-3; 9 bases map to TRBD1. V gave up 6 bases and J gave up 1 base; unmatched junction bases: 5. Per the germline V gene, CDR1 is MDHEN and CDR2 is SYDVKM. The CDR3 has 15 residues. Here the CDR3 reads CASRMRDRGTDTQYF. The CDR3 nucleotides are TGTGCCAGCAGAATGCGGGACAGGGGCACAGATACGCAGTATTTT.

This clonotype has only a few counts. The chain links TRBV20-1 to TRBJ2-7; TRBD2 agrees at 8 bases. Germline trimming cut 6 bases from V and 3 bases from J; bases unmatched to any gene: 10. Germline loops: CDR1 DFQATT, CDR2 SNEGSKA (reference sequence). The CDR3 runs to 14 residues. In DNA form, the CDR3 reads TGCAGTGCGGAAAAGCGGGAGACTGGCTACGAGCAGTACTTC. This codes for CSAEKRETGYEQYF.